The 17 T cell receptor beta chains in this list originate from one sample, sequenced in a study of breast tumors, draining lymph nodes, adjacent tissues. TCRdb fed the multiplex PCR reads into MiXCR, producing one record per CDR3 protein. The sample lists 270,000 or so distinct CDR3 sequences; about 33% were seen once. Axillary draining lymph nodes of breast cancer patients supplied the node samples. Sequencing was carried out using axillary lymph node tissue. These receptors originate from a female donor with breast cancer. Some clones in this sample may be carry-over from other donors' samples.

The chain recombines TRBV11-2 with TRBJ2-1; D unresolved. CDR3 size: 15 residues. Germline values: CDR1 SGHAT, CDR2 FQNNGV. The V and J ends lost 5 bases and 0 bases respectively, with 11 bases between them. CDR3 residues: CASSKKKASYNEQFF. For the CDR3, the DNA is TGTGCCAGCAGCAAAAAAAAGGCCTCCTACAATGAGCAGTTCTTC.

As concerns this clonotype: A much larger clonotype is one base distant, so this may be a read error. The rearrangement joins TRBV11-3 to TRBJ2-1; the D gene is possibly TRBD1 (6 bases). The CDR3 has 14 amino acids. CDR1 is SGHNT, CDR2 YENEEA, per germline. CDR3 in amino acids: CAGSWGHFDTEQFF. In DNA, the CDR3 is TGTGCCGGCAGCTGGGGACATTTTGATACTGAGCAGTTCTTC.

At least ten counts were recorded for this clonotype. The rearrangement uses TRBV6-5 and TRBJ2-3; 8 bases agree with TRBD2. Germline V gene sequence: CDR1 MNHEY, CDR2 SVGAGI. This CDR3 is built from 17 residues. The V segment lost 1 base and the J segment 2 bases; nucleotides outside the gene matches: 8. As DNA, the CDR3 is TGTGCCAGCAGTTACTTCGACCCAGCGGGAGACACAGATACGCAGTATTTT. It yields the protein CASSYFDPAGDTDTQYF.

This clonotype was observed at least ten times. V is TRBV7-8 and J is TRBJ2-5, with TRBD2 identical over 8 bases. The V and J ends lost 3 bases and 7 bases, in that order; junction bases with no gene match: 1. The CDR3 consists of 12 residues. Germline V gene sequence: CDR1 SGHVS, CDR2 FQNEAQ. The CDR3 loop reads CASSFGGGTQYF. CDR3 sequence (DNA): TGTGCCAGCAGCTTCGGGGGGGGGACCCAGTACTTC.

This clonotype was detected only a few times. This may arise from a read error, as a much more abundant clone is one base away. The genes are TRBV9 and TRBJ2-7; 12 bases match TRBD2. The germline gives CDR1 SGDLS, CDR2 YYNGEE. This CDR3 spans 15 amino acids. CDR3 nucleotides: TGTGCCAGCAGCGAGGGACTAGCGGGTCCCTACGAGCCGTACTTC. Encoded protein: CASSEGLAGPYEPYF.

This clonotype was picked up one time. It may be a read error: a sequence one base away is much more abundant. It is likely a read error, because the conserved phenylalanine at the end of the CDR3 is missing. The CDR3 is CASSLGTGGFGEKLFL. CDR3 sequence (DNA): TGTGCCAGCAGCTTAGGGACAGGGGGTTTCGGTGAAAAACTGTTTCTT. This chain joins TRBV11-2 and TRBJ1-4; 10 bases align to TRBD1. The ends lost 1 base at V and 7 bases at J; junction bases unmatched: 6. This CDR3 has 16 amino acids. CDR1 is SGHAT, CDR2 FQNNGV, per germline.

This clonotype was observed many times. This chain connects TRBV7-3 to TRBJ2-1, with 8 bases identical to TRBD2. The CDR3 has 18 amino acids. The V segment lost 0 bases and the J segment 5 bases; nucleotides outside the gene matches: 12. Per germline, CDR1 SGHTA and CDR2 FQGTGA. CDR3 DNA sequence: TGTGCCAGCAGCTTAACAGGAGGGGTTACGCGGGAGGACAATGAGCAGTTCTTC. This gives the protein CASSLTGGVTREDNEQFF.

As concerns this clonotype: The missing conserved phenylalanine or tryptophan at the end of this CDR3 makes a read error likely. The chain recombines TRBV4-2 with TRBJ2-1; D call uncertain. The CDR3 is made up of 15 amino acids. V shed 1 base and J shed 0 bases, with 7 bases lying between them. The germline gives CDR1 LGHNA, CDR2 YNFKEQ. For the CDR3, the DNA is TGTGCCAGCAGCCAAGGAGCCAGCTCCTACAATGAGCAGTTCCTC. This encodes CASSQGASSYNEQFL.

The J gene is TRBJ2-1, the V gene TRBV6-4, with 7 bases lining up with TRBD2. CDR1 MRHNA and CDR2 SNTAGT come from the germline V gene. V dropped 9 bases and J dropped 7; count of bases not matched to a gene: 3. The CDR3 runs to 11 residues. Written as DNA, the CDR3 is TGTGCCAGGGGGGGGAGGAATGAGCAGTTCTTC. Protein: CARGGRNEQFF.

This clonotype has ten or more counts. The chain uses TRBV19 and TRBJ1-5; D may be TRBD1 (6 bases). This CDR3 is 15 amino acids long. CDR1 LNHDA and CDR2 SQIVND come from the germline V gene (reference sequence). Between the trimmed V and J ends, which lost 1 base and 9 bases, there was a span of 16 bases. The CDR3 loop is CASSIAHRQGGPQHF. DNA for the CDR3: TGTGCCAGTAGTATAGCCCATAGACAAGGGGGGCCCCAGCATTTT.

Points on this clonotype: The germline gene is not matched at one end of the junction; a read error may be the cause. This CDR3 is CASSLGQGNNYGYPF. The CDR3 region has the DNA TGTGCCAGCAGCTTGGGACAGGGCAATAACTATGGCTACCCCTTC. V usage is TRBV7-2 and J usage is TRBJ1-2; the match to TRBD1 covers 9 bases. The germline V gene encodes CDR1 SGHTA and CDR2 FQGNSA. This CDR3 region has 15 residues.

This clonotype was detected only a few times. The chain has TRBV9 and TRBJ2-4; 8 bases agree with TRBD1. J gave up 2 bases and V 0 bases, and 4 bases lay outside the gene matches. The CDR3 is made up of 16 amino acids. In germline, CDR1 is SGDLS, CDR2 YYNGEE. The CDR3 DNA sequence: TGTGCCAGCAGCGTAGAATGGACAGGGTCCAAAAACATTCAGTACTTC. Its translation: CASSVEWTGSKNIQYF.

This clonotype was recorded at least ten times. The V call is TRBV11-2, the J call TRBJ2-7, with 8 bases matching TRBD2. V dropped 1 base and J dropped 5; count of bases not matched to a gene: 7. Germline assignment: CDR1 SGHAT and CDR2 FQNNGV. The CDR3 runs to 15 residues. The CDR3 is CASSLVGLAGNEQYF. CDR3 DNA: TGTGCCAGCAGCTTAGTGGGTCTAGCGGGTAACGAGCAGTACTTC.

Regarding this clonotype: The CDR3 end shows no conserved phenylalanine or tryptophan, and so a read error is likely. The V gene is TRBV30, the J gene TRBJ2-7, with TRBD2 as a possible D gene (6 bases). The CDR3 runs 14 residues. The germline gives CDR1 GTSNPN, CDR2 SVGIG (reference sequence). Between the trimmed V and J ends, which lost 1 base and 3 bases, there was a span of 13 bases. CDR3 residues: CAWSEGRELYEQYS. CDR3 bases: TGTGCCTGGAGTGAGGGACGGGAGCTCTACGAGCAGTACTCC.

The sample holds many counts of this clonotype. The chain couples TRBV20-1 to TRBJ2-1; 8 bases are shared with TRBD2. CDR1 and CDR2 (germline): DFQATT, SNEGSKA (reference sequence). The CDR3 has 15 amino acids. CDR3 nucleotides: TGCAGCGCCTGGTGGTGGAGCGGGAGAGAGGGTGAGCAGTTCTTC. Its protein is CSAWWWSGREGEQFF.

The chain links TRBV5-6 to TRBJ1-1; D perhaps matches TRBD1 (6 bases). Deletions cut 0 bases from V and 4 bases from J, with 13 bases between. This CDR3 has 15 residues. Germline loops: CDR1 SGHDT, CDR2 YYEEEE. The CDR3: CASSLGGLGSTEAFF. CDR3 nucleotides: TGTGCCAGCAGCTTGGGGGGGCTGGGGAGCACTGAAGCTTTCTTT.

This clonotype was counted ten times or more. V and J are TRBV5-1 and TRBJ2-3, with a possible D match to TRBD2 (6 bases). Germline CDR1 SGHRS, CDR2 YFSETQ. Trimming took 0 bases from V and 1 from J, leaving 12 bases between them. The CDR3 contains 16 residues. The CDR3 nucleotides are TGCGCCAGCAGCTTGGCAGGTAGCGGTCGCACAGATACGCAGTATTTT. It specifies CASSLAGSGRTDTQYF.